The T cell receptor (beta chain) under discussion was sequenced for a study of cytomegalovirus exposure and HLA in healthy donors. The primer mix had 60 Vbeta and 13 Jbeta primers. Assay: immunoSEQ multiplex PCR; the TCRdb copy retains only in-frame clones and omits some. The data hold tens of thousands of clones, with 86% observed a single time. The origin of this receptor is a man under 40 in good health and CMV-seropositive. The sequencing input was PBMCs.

DNA of the CDR3: TGTGCCAGCAGCTTTAGCGGGAGACAAGAGACCCAGTACTTC. Translated, it gives CASSFSGRQETQYF. The rearrangement joins TRBV5-4 to TRBJ2-5; 9 nucleotides line up with TRBD2. The CDR3 has 14 residues. The V and J ends lost 2 bases and 2 bases, in that order; junction bases with no gene match: 1. Germline V gene data show CDR1 as SGHNT and CDR2 as YYREEE (reference sequence).